A selection of T cell receptor beta chains follows, all from one sample in a study of blood T cell repertoires in COVID-19. Assay used: immunoSEQ multiplex PCR; TCRdb lists only in-frame clones, some missing. The table lists about 300,000 clones, 85% to 90% of them singletons. The specimen sequenced was peripheral blood. The receptors stem from a woman aged 25 to 39 with COVID-19, enrolled during active disease. The CDR3 runs from the conserved cysteine through the conserved F or W. A D gene is named only where the DNA matches it firmly. A clone size is listed for some rows: how often the clone was seen (once, few, many), or a class if it is expanded.

d_call	j_call	v_call	clone_size	cdr3_nt	cdr3_aa
TRBD1	TRBJ1-3	TRBV6-1	NA	TGTGCCAGCAGTGATCCACAGGGGGCGAGGGGAAACACCATATATTTT	CASSDPQGARGNTIYF
TRBD1	TRBJ2-7	TRBV27	NA	TGTGCCAGCAGTCCGGGACAGTTCTACGAGCAGTACTTC	CASSPGQFYEQYF
TRBD1	TRBJ1-1	TRBV2	NA	TGTGCCAGCAGGGACAGGGTTCGGAGCACTGAAGCTTTCTTT	CASRDRVRSTEAFF
NA	TRBJ1-2	TRBV19	NA	TGTGCCAGTAGTTACTTAGCGGCTTATGGCTACACCTTC	CASSYLAAYGYTF
NA	TRBJ1-1	TRBV7-2	NA	TGTGCCAGCAGCCAACAGGGGAACACTGAAGCTTTCTTT	CASSQQGNTEAFF
TRBD1	TRBJ1-6	TRBV2	NA	TGTGCCAGCATGAGGCGGACAGGATCGGGATCACCCCTCCACTTT	CASMRRTGSGSPLHF
NA	TRBJ1-4	TRBV11-2	NA	TGTGCCAGCAGCCCCCCCGCCCAGAATGAAAAACTGTTTTTT	CASSPPAQNEKLFF
NA	TRBJ2-2	TRBV27	NA	TGTGCCAGCACCCGGACAGCAAACACCGGGGAGCTGTTTTTT	CASTRTANTGELFF
NA	TRBJ1-2	TRBV28	NA	TGTGCCAGCAGGACAGGAAGCCCCCCTTATGGCTACACCTTC	CASRTGSPPYGYTF
NA	TRBJ2-7	TRBV6-5	NA	TGTGCCGCAAGCGGTGCCTACGAGCAGTACTTC	CAASGAYEQYF
NA	TRBJ2-2	TRBV28	NA	TGTGCCAGCAGTTTATTGGGCGGGTCCGACACCGGGGAGCTGTTTTTT	CASSLLGGSDTGELFF
NA	TRBJ1-2	TRBV6-1	few	TGTGCCAGCAGTGAATTGCGGGGTCCAGGCTATGGCTACACCTTC	CASSELRGPGYGYTF
NA	TRBJ2-3	TRBV19	NA	TGTGCCAGTAGTATTACAGGTGGCACAGATACGCAGTATTTT	CASSITGGTDTQYF
NA	TRBJ1-1	TRBV4-1	NA	TGCGCCAGCAGCCAAGATCTTGGGGGGATTGGTGCTTTCTTT	CASSQDLGGIGAFF
TRBD1	TRBJ1-2	TRBV4-3	once	TGCGCCAGCAGCCAAGGACAGGGATTAAATGGCTACACCTTC	CASSQGQGLNGYTF
NA	TRBJ1-4	TRBV19	NA	TGTGCCAGTAGGCCGAGGTCAACTAATGAAAAACTGTTTTTT	CASRPRSTNEKLFF
NA	TRBJ1-6	TRBV19	NA	TGTGCCAGTAGTATAAGGCGGTGGTCACCCCTCCACTTT	CASSIRRWSPLHF
NA	TRBJ1-4	TRBV5-1	few	TGCGCCAGCAGCACGGGACAAATTAATGAAAAACTGTTTTTT	CASSTGQINEKLFF
NA	TRBJ1-4	TRBV4-3	NA	TGCGCCAGCAGCCATGCAGGGGTTTGGGGTAGGGAAAAACTGTTTTTT	CASSHAGVWGREKLFF
NA	TRBJ1-1	TRBV5-4	NA	TGTGCCAGCAGCTTGGAGGAGGGGTTGGGAGCTTTCTTT	CASSLEEGLGAFF
TRBD1	TRBJ1-5	TRBV7-8	once	TGTGCCAGCAGCCTCGGGACAGGCCATAGCAATCAGCCCCAGCATTTT	CASSLGTGHSNQPQHF
NA	TRBJ1-2	TRBV7-9	NA	TGTGCCAGCAGCTTGGACAGCCTTCGGGATGGCTACACCTTC	CASSLDSLRDGYTF
TRBD1	TRBJ2-1	TRBV2	NA	TGTGCCAGCAGTACCGGGACAGGCCCCTACAATGAGCAGTTCTTC	CASSTGTGPYNEQFF
NA	TRBJ1-1	TRBV5-1	NA	TGCGCCAGCAGCTGGGACTTGGACGCAGGACACACTGAAGCTTTCTTT	CASSWDLDAGHTEAFF
NA	TRBJ2-5	TRBV5-5	once	TGTGCCAGCAGCTTGGATCCGTTGGAGACCCAGTACTTC	CASSLDPLETQYF
NA	TRBJ2-1	TRBV18	NA	TGTGCCAGCTCACCAGGGGAGGCCTACAATGAGCAGTTCTTC	CASSPGEAYNEQFF